The present T cell receptor (beta chain) was sequenced within a study of regulatory T cells in long-lasting Graves disease. Study outcomes and limitations: Favored usage of TRBV28, TRBJ1-2 and TRBJ2-5 was recorded in persistent disease. Relative to new patients (966), persistent patients exhibited greater sharing of public clonotypes (approximately 2,500).

Arm-PCR of CDR3 regions and iRepertoire HTBI primers were the basis on which TCR beta libraries were built. TCRdb re-called the multiplex PCR reads through MiXCR, storing one row per CDR3 protein. The data contain approximately 690,000 distinct CDR3 sequences, 30% of them singletons. Regarding this clonotype: Its specificity is unknown.

Germline V gene sequence: CDR1 MNHEY, CDR2 SMNVEV (reference sequence). V lost 3 bases and J lost 11, with 16 bases in between. The CDR3 has 13 residues. Stated time point: persistent/refractory GD, antithyroid drugs over 5 years with positive TRAb. Construction of the TCR library relied on RNA isolated from PBMCs. Peripheral blood, at 8.5 to 9 milliliters, went into EDTA tubes. The chain uses TRBV27 and TRBJ1-1; tentatively, D is TRBD1 (6 bases). This receptor was identified in a female donor with Graves disease. Here the sequenced sample was peripheral blood mononuclear cells (PBMCs), taken when the disease was refractory, from a patient treated with antithyroid drugs. The DNA for the CDR3 is TGTGCCAGCAGTTTCGCCAGGGGAATGGAGGCTTTCTTT. Its protein product is CASSFARGMEAFF.